A single sample is the source of the 9 T cell receptor beta chains below, sequenced in a study of blood T cells in healthy people across ages. Then a second PCR, running roughly 7 to 11 cycles, was carried out with a sample-barcoded 5' primer and a J-beta primer mix. TCRdb called the 5' RACE reads again in MiXCR, with one record for every CDR3 protein. This repertoire shows fewer than 800,000 distinct CDR3 sequences, roughly 21% found once; its top ten account for 3.5% to 4%. Specimen: blood. These TCRs come from a man aged 65 to 79 in good health.

About this clonotype: One end of the junction does not line up with germline, which may come from a read error. V usage is TRBV6-5 and J usage is TRBJ2-1; a possible D gene is TRBD1 (8 bases). The CDR3 is 15 amino acids. Germline V CDR1 and CDR2: MNHEY, SVGAGI. This CDR3 is CAGSLQGGSYNEQFF. In nucleotides, the CDR3 is TGTGCCGGCAGTTTACAGGGGGGGTCCTACAATGAGCAGTTCTTC.

V usage is TRBV12-3 or TRBV12-4 and J usage is TRBJ2-2; 7 positions match TRBD1. The trim removed 5 bases at V and 2 bases at J, leaving 5 bases unmatched. There are 15 residues in the CDR3. CDR3 residues: CASSEQGINTGELFF. The CDR3 region has the DNA TGTGCCAGCAGTGAACAGGGGATCAACACCGGGGAGCTGTTTTTT.

This clonotype was counted a single time. The chain combines TRBV6-1 with TRBJ1-1; 9 bases are a match to TRBD1. After removal of 2 bases from V and 5 bases from J, the junction contained 3 bases not matched to a gene. Germline CDR1 reads MNHNS; CDR2 reads SASEGT. The CDR3 totals 14 residues. CDR3 loop: CASSENRGLTEAFF. CDR3 DNA: TGTGCCAGCAGTGAAAACAGGGGGCTTACTGAAGCTTTCTTT.

This clonotype was picked up a small number of times. This sequence joins TRBV20-1 and TRBJ1-2; the D gene is possibly TRBD1 (6 bases). The CDR3 runs 16 residues. The V and J ends lost 0 bases and 2 bases respectively, with 16 bases between them. The V gene's germline CDR1 is DFQATT and CDR2 SNEGSKA (reference sequence). Written as DNA, the CDR3 is TGCAGTGCTAGAGATCCAGCAGGGGCGCTCAACTATGGCTACACCTTC. It translates to CSARDPAGALNYGYTF.

The chain uses TRBV29-1 and TRBJ2-7, with TRBD2 matching 11 bases. Germline trimming cut 3 bases from V and 3 bases from J; bases unmatched to any gene: 7. Germline CDR1 reads SQVTM; CDR2 reads ANQGSEA. The CDR3 contains 15 residues. This CDR3 is CSVDVAGGKGYEQYF. For the CDR3, the DNA is TGCAGCGTTGATGTAGCGGGAGGGAAGGGCTACGAGCAGTACTTC.

This clonotype was seen a single time. The rearrangement uses TRBV5-1 and TRBJ1-2; D ambiguous. Deletions cut 0 bases from V and 6 bases from J, with 9 bases between. Germline V gene lookup returns CDR1 SGHRS and CDR2 YFSETQ. The CDR3 spans 13 residues. The chain's CDR3 is CASSLGGLDGYTF. DNA of the CDR3: TGCGCCAGCAGCTTGGGGGGTTTGGATGGCTACACCTTC.

CDR3 sequence (DNA): TGCGCCAGCAGTTACTTTACAGGGTTGAACACTGAAGCTTTCTTT. It codes for CASSYFTGLNTEAFF. V is TRBV5-1 and J is TRBJ1-1; D might be TRBD1 (6 bases). Germline V gene data show CDR1 as SGHRS and CDR2 as YFSETQ. CDR3 length: 15 residues. The V gene lost 5 bases and the J gene lost 0 bases, with 14 bases spanning the gap.

This clonotype was recorded only once. The gene calls are TRBV12-3 or TRBV12-4 and TRBJ2-1; tentatively, D is TRBD2 (6 bases). The J call may be wrong; the DNA end is better matched by TRBJ2-5. This CDR3 region has 13 residues. The CDR3 DNA reads as TGTGCCAGCAGGGTAGCGGTATCGGAGACCCAGTACTTC. Protein product: CASRVAVSETQYF.

V gene TRBV6-1 combines with J gene TRBJ1-2; D is unclear. Germline V gene sequence: CDR1 MNHNS, CDR2 SASEGT. The germline V and J ends were trimmed by 1 base and 1 base, with 19 bases remaining between them. The CDR3 contains 18 residues. The CDR3 loop is CASSEGRGWGIVNYGYTF. CDR3 coding DNA: TGTGCCAGCAGTGAAGGCAGAGGGTGGGGAATAGTTAACTATGGCTACACCTTC.